This TCR beta chain was found in a study of shared clonotypes between healthy human individuals. Background on the study: With ages of 18 to 49, the donors were two women and a few men. Study-wide results and limits: Genetic and exposure-history diversity was limited by the few donors. An expected dependence of interdonor clonotype sharing on sequencing depth was noted.

Produced via immunoSEQ multiplex PCR; TCRdb's table is partial and in-frame only. The sample records some 2 million clones, 95% being singletons. This CDR3 has 15 residues. Germline values: CDR1 SNHLY, CDR2 FYNNEI. V lost 6 bases, J lost 5 bases, and 19 bases lay in between. All participating donors were Caucasian adults from Nashville, Tennessee. Points on this clone: Its antigen remains unidentified.

The source material was naive CD4+ T cells sorted from blood. Subset reported: CD45RA+ positively selected. J is TRBJ2-5 and V is TRBV2, with TRBD2 as a possible D gene (5 bases). The TCR was taken from a man aged 18 to 29 in good health. The CDR3 is CASSPPLGGRETQYF. CDR3 bases: TGTGCCAGCAGCCCTCCGCTAGGAGGACGGGAGACCCAGTACTTC.